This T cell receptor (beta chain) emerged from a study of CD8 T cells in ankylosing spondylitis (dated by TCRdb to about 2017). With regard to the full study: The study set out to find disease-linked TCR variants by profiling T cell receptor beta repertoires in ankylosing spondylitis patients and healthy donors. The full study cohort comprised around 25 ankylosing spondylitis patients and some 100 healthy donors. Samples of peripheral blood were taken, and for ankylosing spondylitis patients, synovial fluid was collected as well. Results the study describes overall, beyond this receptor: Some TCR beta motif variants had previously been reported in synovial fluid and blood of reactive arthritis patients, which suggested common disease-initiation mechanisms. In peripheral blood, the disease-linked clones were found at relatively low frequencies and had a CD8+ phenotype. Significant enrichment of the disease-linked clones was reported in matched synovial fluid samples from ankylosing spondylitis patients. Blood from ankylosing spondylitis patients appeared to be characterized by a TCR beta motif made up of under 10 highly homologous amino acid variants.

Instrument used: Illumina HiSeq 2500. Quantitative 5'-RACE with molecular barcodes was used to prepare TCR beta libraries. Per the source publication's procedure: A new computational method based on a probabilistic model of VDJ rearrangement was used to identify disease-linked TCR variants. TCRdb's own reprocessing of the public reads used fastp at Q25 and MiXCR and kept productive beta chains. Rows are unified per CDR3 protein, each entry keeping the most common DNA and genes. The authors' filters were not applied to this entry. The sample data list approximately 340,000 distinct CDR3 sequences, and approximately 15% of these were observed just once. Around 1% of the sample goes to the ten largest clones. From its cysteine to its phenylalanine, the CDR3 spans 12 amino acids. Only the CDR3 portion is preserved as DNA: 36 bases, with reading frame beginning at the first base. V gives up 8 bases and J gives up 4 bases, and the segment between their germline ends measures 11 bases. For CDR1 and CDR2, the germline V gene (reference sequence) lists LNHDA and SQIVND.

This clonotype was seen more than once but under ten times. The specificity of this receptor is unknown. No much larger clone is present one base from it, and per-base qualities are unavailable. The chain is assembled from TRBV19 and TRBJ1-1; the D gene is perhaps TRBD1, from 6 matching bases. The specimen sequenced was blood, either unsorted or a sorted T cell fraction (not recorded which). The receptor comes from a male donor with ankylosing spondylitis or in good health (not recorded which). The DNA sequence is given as TGTGCCAGTTTAGCAGGGGCCACTGAAGCTTTCTTT. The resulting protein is CASLAGATEAFF.